The source of this T cell receptor (beta chain) is a study of blood T cells in healthy people across ages. Study observations and caveats: Donors of long life had a larger count of naive CD4+ cells and greater diversity than aged donors.

This CDR3 region has 17 residues. V dropped 4 bases and J dropped 4; count of bases not matched to a gene: 11. Germline CDR1 and CDR2: MNHEY and SVGAGI. The sample holds a few counts of this clonotype. Its antigen is as yet unknown. Roughly 10 milliliters of peripheral blood were drawn from each donor. Using a J-beta primer mix together with a sample-barcoded 5' primer, a second PCR was run for roughly 6 to 11 cycles. Template switching added a 12-random-nucleotide identifier to every cDNA molecule. Via MiXCR, TCRdb re-called the 5' RACE reads, giving one row per CDR3 protein. This table has some 900,000 distinct CDR3 sequences, under 50% appearing once.

The V gene is TRBV6-5, the J gene TRBJ1-2; 11 bases are a match to TRBD1. The receptor's source is a young man in good health. The sequencing sample was made of blood. Here the CDR3 DNA reads TGTGCCAGCAGTTCCTTCGCGGGACAGGGGGAGACCTATGGCTACACCTTC. This sequence encodes CASSSFAGQGETYGYTF.